These 25 T cell receptor beta chains came from one sample sequenced in a study of CD8 T cells in ankylosing spondylitis. TCRdb independently ran MiXCR on the 5' RACE reads; one entry per CDR3 protein. The table has a few hundred thousand distinct CDR3 sequences, less than 25% seen once. The sample consisted of blood, either unsorted or a sorted T cell fraction (not recorded which). These TCRs come from a female donor with ankylosing spondylitis or in good health (not recorded which).

In this sample, this clonotype turned up many times. V usage is TRBV25-1 and J usage is TRBJ2-7, with D unresolved. From germline, CDR1 is MGHDK and CDR2 SYGVNS. V shed 1 base and J shed 0 bases, with 4 bases lying between them. There are 13 residues in the CDR3. The CDR3 nucleotides are TGTGCCAGCAGTGAATTACACTCCTACGAGCAGTACTTC. Encoded protein: CASSELHSYEQYF.

The chain joins TRBV7-6 to TRBJ2-2; TRBD2 matches 10 bases. CDR3 size: 16 residues. Germline V gives CDR1 SGHVS, CDR2 FNYEAQ. V gave up 5 bases and J gave up 7 bases; unmatched junction bases: 10. The CDR3 loop is CASSPQREGRGGELFF. CDR3 nucleotides: TGTGCCAGCAGCCCCCAGCGGGAGGGCCGGGGCGGGGAGCTGTTTTTT.

This clonotype was observed many times. V gene TRBV12-3 or TRBV12-4 combines with J gene TRBJ2-1; 8 positions match TRBD2. V lost 5 bases to trimming and J lost 0 bases; unmatched junction nucleotides: 6. This CDR3 region has 16 residues. The CDR3 sequence is CASSAPSGSSYNEQFF. The CDR3 region has the DNA TGTGCCAGCAGTGCCCCAAGCGGGAGCTCCTACAATGAGCAGTTCTTC.

The sample holds a few counts of this clonotype. V gene TRBV29-1 combines with J gene TRBJ1-4; possibly TRBD1 for D (5 bases). This CDR3 is built from 14 residues. The V and J ends lost 3 bases and 1 base respectively, with 9 bases between them. In germline, CDR1 is SQVTM, CDR2 ANQGSEA. The CDR3: CSVDPGETNEKLFF. As DNA, the CDR3 is TGCAGCGTTGATCCGGGGGAAACTAATGAAAAACTGTTTTTT.

This clonotype was counted many times. The chain carries TRBV29-1 and TRBJ1-5; TRBD1 matches at 8 bases. Trimming took 4 bases from V and 0 from J; bases not matched to a gene: 5. This CDR3 has 15 residues. In germline, CDR1 is SQVTM, CDR2 ANQGSEA. In DNA, the CDR3 is TGCAGCGTTGCTCAGGGGGCCGATAGCAATCAGCCCCAGCATTTT. It encodes CSVAQGADSNQPQHF.

This clonotype was picked up many times. The gene calls are TRBV12-3 or TRBV12-4 and TRBJ2-3; 10 bases are shared with TRBD2. There are 16 residues in the CDR3. The V and J ends lost 7 bases and 5 bases, in that order; junction bases with no gene match: 12. The CDR3 loop reads CASMYGAGGSVDTQYF. The CDR3 nucleotides read TGTGCCAGCATGTATGGAGCGGGAGGGAGCGTAGATACGCAGTATTTT.

Ten or more counts support this clonotype. The CDR3 bases are TGCAGCGGTTCCGGGACTAGCGGGATAAATGAGCAGTTCTTC. Residues: CSGSGTSGINEQFF. This chain joins TRBV29-1 and TRBJ2-1; 13 bases map to TRBD2. Germline CDR1 is SQVTM and CDR2 is ANQGSEA. The CDR3 contains 14 residues. V gave up 7 bases and J gave up 7 bases; unmatched junction bases: 7.

The V and J genes are TRBV20-1 and TRBJ2-7, with D possibly being TRBD2 (6 bases). V was cut by 2 bases and J by 6 bases, with 17 bases left in between. The CDR3 loop spans 14 amino acids. Germline CDR1 and CDR2: DFQATT and SNEGSKA (reference sequence). The DNA for the CDR3 is TGCAGTGCTAGACCCAGAACGGCGCGGGGCGAGCAGTACTTC. Protein sequence: CSARPRTARGEQYF.

The chain employs TRBV6-1 and TRBJ2-1, with TRBD1 as a possible D gene (5 bases). Per the germline V gene, CDR1 is MNHNS and CDR2 is SASEGT. V was clipped by 4 bases and J by 0 bases, with 10 bases between them. The CDR3 runs 15 residues. CDR3 residues: CASSVGRISYNEQFF. The CDR3 DNA follows: TGTGCCAGCAGTGTGGGGCGTATCTCCTACAATGAGCAGTTCTTC.

This clonotype has more than one count but fewer than ten. The genes are TRBV2 and TRBJ2-5; the D gene is possibly TRBD1 (5 bases). The CDR3 spans 14 residues. The V and J ends lost 3 bases and 4 bases respectively, with 12 bases between them. The germline V gene encodes CDR1 SNHLY and CDR2 FYNNEI. In DNA, the CDR3 is TGTGCCAGCAGTGACCAGGGATATGGAGAGACCCAGTACTTC. Translating gives CASSDQGYGETQYF. Full variable domain (rest looked up from reference TRBV2 and TRBJ2-5): EPEVTQTPSHQVTQMGQEVILRCVPISNHLYFYWYRQILGQKVEFLVSFYNNEISEKSEIFDDQFSVERPDGSNFTLKIRSTKLEDSAMYFCASSDQGYGETQYFGPGTRLLVL.

This clonotype occurred many times. The chain combines TRBV10-3 with TRBJ2-1; perhaps TRBD1 as D (5 bases). CDR1 ENHRY and CDR2 SYGVKD come from the germline V gene. Trimming pared 3 bases from V and 9 bases from J, leaving 9 bases between. The CDR3 loop spans 12 amino acids. The CDR3 DNA is TGTGCCATCAGTGACCCTAGGGGTGAGCAGTTCTTC. This codes for CAISDPRGEQFF.

The V call is TRBV4-2, the J call TRBJ2-7, with D possibly TRBD2 on 6 matching bases. Between the trimmed V and J ends, which lost 1 base and 3 bases, there was a span of 13 bases. Germline V CDR1 and CDR2: LGHNA, YNFKEQ. The CDR3 is 15 residues long. CDR3 DNA: TGTGCCAGCAGCCAAGGGTCAATAGCGGACTACGAGCAGTACTTC. Protein: CASSQGSIADYEQYF.

As for this clonotype: The junction shows a germline mismatch at one end, possibly a read error. The rearrangement joins TRBV7-2 to TRBJ2-1; D not resolved. CDR1 is SGHTA, CDR2 FQGNSA, per germline. This CDR3 region has 14 residues. The CDR3 coding sequence is TGTGCCAGCAGCTATATGAGCTCCTACAATGAGCAGTTCTTT. Its translation is CASSYMSSYNEQFF.

The chain employs TRBV6-6 and TRBJ1-2; D is unclear. This CDR3 is built from 13 residues. V was cut by 0 bases and J by 8 bases, with 10 bases left in between. The germline gives CDR1 MNHNY, CDR2 SVGAGI (reference sequence). Written as DNA, the CDR3 is TGTGCCAGCAGTTACTCAGAGGGAGACGGCTACACCTTC. Translating gives CASSYSEGDGYTF.

This chain links TRBV11-3 with TRBJ1-1; 7 bases align to TRBD1. The CDR3 totals 15 residues. The germline V gene encodes CDR1 SGHNT and CDR2 YENEEA. The junction had 15 bases not matched to a gene; V was cut back by 8 bases and J by 6 bases. CDR3 sequence (DNA): TGTGCCAGCTTAATACCAGGGGGGATATGGGCTGAAGCTTTCTTT. This translates into CASLIPGGIWAEAFF.

The table lists this clonotype with a few counts. The chain has TRBV6-5 and TRBJ2-7; the match to TRBD2 covers 7 bases. The CDR3 is 16 residues long. V was clipped by 0 bases and J by 0 bases; unmatched bases: 5. Germline CDR1 reads MNHEY; CDR2 reads SVGAGI. CDR3 coding DNA: TGTGCCAGCAGTTACTCGACTAGCAGACGCTCCTACGAGCAGTACTTC. Its translation: CASSYSTSRRSYEQYF.

At least ten counts were recorded for this clonotype. The rearrangement uses TRBV29-1 and TRBJ2-1, with D perhaps TRBD2 (7 bases). Trimming stripped 2 bases from V and 9 bases from J, with 23 bases between. CDR1 and CDR2 (germline): SQVTM, ANQGSEA. There are 16 residues in the CDR3. DNA for the CDR3: TGCAGCGTTGAAAGGGGGGGACGCCTAACGGGGGGTGAGCAGTTCTTC. Translated: CSVERGGRLTGGEQFF.

This clonotype was found a few times. The chain has TRBV7-8 and TRBJ2-2; a possible D gene is TRBD2 (6 bases). Trimming took off 5 bases at V and 4 bases at J, with 14 bases between the two ends. The CDR3 sequence is 15 residues long. The V gene's germline CDR1 is SGHVS and CDR2 FQNEAQ. The CDR3 reads CASSEGGSITGELFF. DNA of the CDR3: TGTGCCAGCAGCGAAGGAGGGAGTATCACCGGGGAGCTGTTTTTT. The complete variable domain, with remaining parts taken from reference TRBV7-8 and TRBJ2-2, reads GAGVSQSPRYKVAKRGQDVALRCDPISGHVSLFWYQQALGQGPEFLTYFQNEAQLDKSGLPSDRFFAERPEGSVSTLKIQRTQQEDSAVYLCASSEGGSITGELFFGEGSRLTVL.

This chain uses TRBV6-2 or TRBV6-3 with TRBJ2-1; TRBD2 agrees at 8 bases. V dropped 5 bases and J dropped 4; count of bases not matched to a gene: 28. Germline V gene data show CDR1 as MNHEY and CDR2 as SVGEGT. The CDR3 contains 22 residues. DNA for the CDR3: TGTGCCAGCAGTCTCATCACCCACAACATAGCGGGACCTTCCAGGACTTACAATGAGCAGTTCTTC. It encodes CASSLITHNIAGPSRTYNEQFF.

The sample holds a few counts of this clonotype. V is TRBV12-3 or TRBV12-4 and J is TRBJ2-3, with TRBD2 as a possible D gene (6 bases). The length of the CDR3 is 14 residues. The V and J ends lost 5 bases and 4 bases respectively, with 13 bases between them. In nucleotides, the CDR3 is TGTGCCAGCAGTATAAGGAGGGCCCCAGATACGCAGTATTTT. Its protein is CASSIRRAPDTQYF.

In the case of this clonotype: This may stem from a read error, because a much larger clone lies one nucleotide away. This rearrangement joins TRBV29-1 to TRBJ2-1; no reliable D call. The CDR3 covers 10 residues. CDR1 and CDR2 from the germline V gene are SQVTM and ANQGSEA. V shed 0 bases and J shed 12 bases, with 6 bases lying between them. CDR3 nucleotide sequence: TGCAGCGTTGAAGATTGTGGGCAGTTCTTC. Translated, it gives CSVEDCGQFF.

This clonotype was found a few times. The V gene is TRBV7-2, the J gene TRBJ2-5; 7 bases align to TRBD2. The CDR3 runs to 16 residues. Germline V gives CDR1 SGHTA, CDR2 FQGNSA. J lost 2 bases, V lost 3 bases, and 9 bases had no gene match. The CDR3 is CASSLRSWRGQETQYF. The CDR3 DNA reads as TGTGCCAGCAGCTTGAGGTCGTGGCGGGGGCAAGAGACCCAGTACTTC. The variable domain in full, completed from reference TRBV7-2 and TRBJ2-5, reads GAGVSQSPSNKVTEKGKDVELRCDPISGHTALYWYRQSLGQGLEFLIYFQGNSAPDKSGLPSDRFSAERTGGSVSTLTIQRTQQEDSAVYLCASSLRSWRGQETQYFGPGTRLLVL.

This clonotype was observed once. The CDR3 sequence: CASSSGTITGELFF. The CDR3 coding sequence is TGTGCCAGCAGTAGCGGGACGATCACCGGGGAGCTGTTTTTT. The V call is TRBV6-2 or TRBV6-3, the J call TRBJ2-2; TRBD2 matches 7 bases. Trimming removed 5 bases from V and 4 bases from J; junction bases left unmatched: 4. The germline CDR1 and CDR2 sequences are MNHEY and SVGEGT. The CDR3 extends over 14 amino acids.

The sample holds many counts of this clonotype. The chain recombines TRBV24-1 with TRBJ2-1; D call uncertain. The CDR3 consists of 12 residues. The germline CDR1 and CDR2 sequences are KGHDR and SFDVKD. Trimming left V 4 bases short and J 7 bases short, with 7 bases between. As DNA, the CDR3 is TGTGCCACCAGTGACCTCCGAAATGAGCAGTTCTTC. Encoded protein: CATSDLRNEQFF.

The chain couples TRBV29-1 to TRBJ2-7; a possible D gene is TRBD2 (6 bases). V was trimmed by 4 bases and J by 0 bases, leaving 13 bases between them. Germline V lookup: CDR1 SQVTM, CDR2 ANQGSEA. The CDR3 runs 14 residues. The CDR3 DNA is TGCAGCGTTGCCCCATCCGGGAGCTCCTACGAGCAGTACTTC. It yields the protein CSVAPSGSSYEQYF.